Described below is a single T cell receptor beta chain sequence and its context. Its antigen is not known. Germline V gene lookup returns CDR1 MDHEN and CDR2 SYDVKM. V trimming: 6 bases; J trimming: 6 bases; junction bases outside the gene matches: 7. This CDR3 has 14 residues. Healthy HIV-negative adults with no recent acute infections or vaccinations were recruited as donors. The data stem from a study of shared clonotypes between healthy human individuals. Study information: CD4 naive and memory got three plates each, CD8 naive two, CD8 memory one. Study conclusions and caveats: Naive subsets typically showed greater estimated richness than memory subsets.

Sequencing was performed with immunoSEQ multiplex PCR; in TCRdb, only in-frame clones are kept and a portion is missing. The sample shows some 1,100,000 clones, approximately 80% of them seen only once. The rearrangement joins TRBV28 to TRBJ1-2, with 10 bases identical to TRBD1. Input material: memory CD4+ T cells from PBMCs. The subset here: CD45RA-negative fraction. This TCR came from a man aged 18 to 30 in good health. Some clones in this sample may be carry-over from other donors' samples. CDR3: CASSPWGQGNGYTF. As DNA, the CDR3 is TGTGCCAGCAGCCCCTGGGGACAGGGGAATGGCTACACCTTC.